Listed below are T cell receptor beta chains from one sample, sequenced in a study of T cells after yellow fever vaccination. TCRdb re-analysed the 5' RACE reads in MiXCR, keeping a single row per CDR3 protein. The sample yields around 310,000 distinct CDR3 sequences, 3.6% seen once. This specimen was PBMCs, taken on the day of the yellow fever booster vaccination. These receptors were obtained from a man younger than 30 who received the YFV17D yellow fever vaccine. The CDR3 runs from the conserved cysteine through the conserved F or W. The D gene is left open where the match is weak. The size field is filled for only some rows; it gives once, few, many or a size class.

TGTGCCAGCAGCCCCGGGGGGCTTTCCTACAATGAGCAGTTCTTC | CASSPGGLSYNEQFF | - | TRBV7-3 | 15 | - | TRBJ2-1
TGTGCCTTTTCACTAGCGGGGGCGGATACGCAGTATTTT | CAFSLAGADTQYF | TRBD2 | TRBV30 | 13 | many | TRBJ2-3
TGTGCCAGCAGCCAAAGGATGGGGAGCTCCTACAATGAGCAGTTCTTC | CASSQRMGSSYNEQFF | - | TRBV7-2 | 16 | many | TRBJ2-1
TGTGCCAGCAGCCAAGATCTGGGTCAGCCCCAGCATTTT | CASSQDLGQPQHF | - | TRBV3-1 | 13 | many | TRBJ1-5
TGTGCCAGCAGTTTAGCCGGGGGGCTAGACACCGGGGAGCTGTTTTTT | CASSLAGGLDTGELFF | - | TRBV12-3/TRBV12-4 | 16 | few | TRBJ2-2
TGTGCCAGCAGTTACCGGGGGCGGCGAGGCTACACCTTC | CASSYRGRRGYTF | - | TRBV6-5 | 13 | many | TRBJ1-2
TGTGCCAGCAGCCGGAACGGGGGGGTGAACACCGGGGAGCTGTTTTTT | CASSRNGGVNTGELFF | TRBD2 | TRBV4-2 | 16 | - | TRBJ2-2
TGCGCCAGCAGCCCTAGTCGGGCCAAAAACATTCAGTACTTC | CASSPSRAKNIQYF | - | TRBV4-1 | 14 | many | TRBJ2-4
TGTGCCACCAGCGCCCCAGGGAGGGAAGAAGAAAAACTGTTTTTT | CATSAPGREEEKLFF | - | TRBV15 | 15 | - | TRBJ1-4
TGTGCCAGCAGCCAAGGAGGGGTCAGAGGTCAGCCCCAGCATTTT | CASSQGGVRGQPQHF | - | TRBV14 | 15 | - | TRBJ1-5
TGCGCCAGCAGCCTGGGGTCGGGGGGGCGTAGCTCCTACAATGAGCAGTTCTTC | CASSLGSGGRSSYNEQFF | TRBD2 | TRBV5-1 | 18 | many | TRBJ2-1
TGCAGTGCTAGAGATCCGGGATTCGATCAGTACTTC | CSARDPGFDQYF | - | TRBV20-1 | 12 | - | TRBJ2-7
TGTGCCAGTAGACCGGGACTAGCGGCCCCAAGGTGGTTCTTC | CASRPGLAAPRWFF | TRBD2 | TRBV19 | 14 | - | TRBJ2-1
TGCGCCAGCAGCTTGAGGGACAGACCCTCTGGAAACACCATATATTTT | CASSLRDRPSGNTIYF | TRBD1 | TRBV5-1 | 16 | many | TRBJ1-3
TGTGCCAGCAACGACTTAGCGGTCGGGGCCCAGTACTTC | CASNDLAVGAQYF | - | TRBV6-5 | 13 | few | TRBJ2-5
TGTGCCAGCTCACCAACGGGGGGCTTTGATCAGCCCCAGCATTTT | CASSPTGGFDQPQHF | - | TRBV18 | 15 | - | TRBJ1-5
TGCGCCAGCAGCCAAGAAGAGGCAACTGGGGCCAACGTCCTGACTTTC | CASSQEEATGANVLTF | - | TRBV4-3 | 16 | few | TRBJ2-6
TGCAGTGCCAGGGGGCTAGCGGGGCGCCTTTTGGATGAGCAGTTCTTC | CSARGLAGRLLDEQFF | - | TRBV20-1 | 16 | many | TRBJ2-1
TGTGCCAGCAGTTACCCCCGTCCAACAGGGGGCATTGCGTACGAGCAGTACTTC | CASSYPRPTGGIAYEQYF | TRBD1 | TRBV6-6 | 18 | - | TRBJ2-7
TGCAGTGCTGAGGGCGGGGGGCCAGATACGCAGTATTTT | CSAEGGGPDTQYF | TRBD2 | TRBV20-1 | 13 | many | TRBJ2-3
TGTGCCAGCAGCTTGGTGGGGACTGGGGACGGAAACACCATATATTTT | CASSLVGTGDGNTIYF | - | TRBV5-6 | 16 | - | TRBJ1-3
TGTGCCAGCAGTTTCAGGGGGCCCCAGCATTTT | CASSFRGPQHF | - | TRBV12-3/TRBV12-4 | 11 | many | TRBJ1-5
TGTGCCAGCAGCTCTCAGGGGACCCTTTCACCCCTCCACTTT | CASSSQGTLSPLHF | - | TRBV7-2 | 14 | many | TRBJ1-6
TGTGCCAGCAGCCAACGCGGCGAGACGGCCTACGAGCAGTACTTC | CASSQRGETAYEQYF | - | TRBV3-1 | 15 | many | TRBJ2-7
TGCAGTGCTAGAGATGGACAGGGGATAGGTGGCTACACCTTC | CSARDGQGIGGYTF | TRBD1 | TRBV20-1 | 14 | - | TRBJ1-2
TGTGCCAGCAGACCGGACCCGAACACCGGGGAGCTGTTTTTT | CASRPDPNTGELFF | - | TRBV5-4 | 14 | many | TRBJ2-2
TGTGCCAGCAAGGGCGGTAGCAATCAGCCCCAGCATTTT | CASKGGSNQPQHF | - | TRBV6-1 | 13 | - | TRBJ1-5
TGTGCCAGCAGTTTAATTGCTAACTATGGCTACACCTTC | CASSLIANYGYTF | - | TRBV12-3/TRBV12-4 | 13 | few | TRBJ1-2
TGTGCCAGCAGCTCCATATCCCGGGGGTCCTATAATTCACCCCTCCACTTT | CASSSISRGSYNSPLHF | - | TRBV7-9 | 17 | many | TRBJ1-6
TGTGCCAGCTCACGAATCGACATCCGCGGGGGGGCAGATACGCAGTATTTT | CASSRIDIRGGADTQYF | TRBD2 | TRBV18 | 17 | many | TRBJ2-3
TGTGCCAGCAGTTACTCGGTAGTGGGAGCAGATACGCAGTATTTT | CASSYSVVGADTQYF | - | TRBV6-5 | 15 | few | TRBJ2-3
TGTGCCAGCTCCGGGGCCGATTGGGCGGCCTACAATGAGCAGTTCTTC | CASSGADWAAYNEQFF | - | TRBV6-6 | 16 | - | TRBJ2-1
TGTGCCAGCAGCTTAGATCACGGACAGATTAACTATGGCTACACCTTC | CASSLDHGQINYGYTF | - | TRBV7-2 | 16 | many | TRBJ1-2
TGTGCCAGCACCCAGGGACTAGCGGGGGCCCTGATCAATGAGCAGTTCTTC | CASTQGLAGALINEQFF | TRBD2 | TRBV5-5 | 17 | many | TRBJ2-1
TGCGCCAGCAGCTACTTACCGGGACAGGGGAATACTGAAGCTTTCTTT | CASSYLPGQGNTEAFF | TRBD1 | TRBV5-1 | 16 | many | TRBJ1-1
TGTGCCAGCAGCTTGTACCCAGGGCATAACTATGGCTACACCTTC | CASSLYPGHNYGYTF | - | TRBV5-5 | 15 | many | TRBJ1-2
TGTGCCAGCAGCTTGTCTAGCGGGGGATACACAGATACGCAGTATTTT | CASSLSSGGYTDTQYF | TRBD2 | TRBV5-6 | 16 | many | TRBJ2-3
TGTGCCAGCAGCTTCGGGGGATCAGATACGCAGTATTTT | CASSFGGSDTQYF | - | TRBV7-6 | 13 | many | TRBJ2-3
TGTGCCAGCAGTTCCGGGACATCCGGATATACTAAGGCTTTCTTT | CASSSGTSGYTKAFF | - | TRBV12-3/TRBV12-4 | 15 | - | TRBJ1-1
TGCGCCAGCAGTCAACTACGCGAGGGGGATCCCTACGAGCAGTACTTC | CASSQLREGDPYEQYF | - | TRBV23-1 | 16 | many | TRBJ2-7
TGCAGCGTTGCACTTAACTATGGCTACACCTTC | CSVALNYGYTF | - | TRBV29-1 | 11 | many | TRBJ1-2
TGTGCCAGCAGTTACGCGGGAGGTAGATGGTCACAGTTCTTC | CASSYAGGRWSQFF | TRBD2 | TRBV7-8 | 14 | many | TRBJ2-1
TGCAGCGTTCTTCCCGGGGGGAGCACTGAAGCTTTCTTT | CSVLPGGSTEAFF | - | TRBV29-1 | 13 | few | TRBJ1-1
TGTGCCAGCAGCTTAGAGGGGACAGGGGCCTACAATGAGCGGTTCTTC | CASSLEGTGAYNERFF | TRBD1 | TRBV7-2 | 16 | - | TRBJ2-1
TGCAGTGCTAGAGCCAGGGGAAGCAATCAGCCCCAGCATTTT | CSARARGSNQPQHF | - | TRBV20-1 | 14 | many | TRBJ1-5
TGTGCCAGCAGCTTAGGGGCATACACTGAAGCTTTCTTT | CASSLGAYTEAFF | - | TRBV7-6 | 13 | many | TRBJ1-1
TGTGCCAGCAGAGAAACAGGGTTTACGCGCAATGAGCAGTTCTTC | CASRETGFTRNEQFF | - | TRBV6-2/TRBV6-3 | 15 | many | TRBJ2-1